This TCR beta chain was sequenced for a study of siplizumab effects on memory and regulatory T cells (dated 2019 in TCRdb). For context, the study as a whole: The study looked at the effect of siplizumab, an anti-CD2 antibody, on alloreactive T-cell subsets in allogeneic mixed lymphocyte reactions made from human PBMCs.

Overall results and qualifications from the work: Because sequences at frequencies below about 10^-5 were poorly captured, only a minor fraction of alloreactive clones could be mapped back to unstimulated subsets. A naive or memory phenotype could not be assigned to roughly 75-95% of proliferating CD4+ or CD8+ clones. The cumulative frequency of alloreactive sequences traceable to unstimulated CD4+ memory T cells was significantly reduced by siplizumab. Among mappable alloreactive CD4+ clones, an average Treg-derived fraction of 68.8% was observed with siplizumab, compared with around 28% in control reactions. Greater diversity appeared to be present in unstimulated naive T cells than in memory T cells, and a substantial contribution to the alloresponse seemed to be made by naive cells. Whether proliferating Tregs from siplizumab cultures were suppressive was not functionally confirmed.

In the case of this clone: Its antigen remains unidentified. No much larger clonotype is one base removed from it; base qualities were not supplied.

Sorted unstimulated T cells and proliferating T cells recovered from mixed lymphocyte reactions were subjected to TCRbeta CDR3 sequencing. Fresh whole blood from approximately 11 HLA-typed healthy donors served as the source for isolating PBMCs. To map where alloreactive clones came from, unstimulated CD4+ non-regulatory T cells were FACS-sorted. V has 2 bases trimmed and J has 3 bases trimmed; junction bases matching no gene number 5. The CDR3 runs 15 amino acids, cysteine and phenylalanine included. Here the CDR3 DNA is all that survives: 45 bases in frame from base 1. The germline V gene sets CDR1 to KGHSH and CDR2 to LQKENI. Library method: the immunoSEQ multiplex PCR assay. Each sample had 85,000 to 100,000 TCR templates assayed by the deep sequencing platform. Genomic DNA extracted from sorted T cells was the material used for TCRbeta CDR3 sequencing. In the paper's pipeline: The R programming language was used for the clonal analysis of the TCRbeta CDR3 data. Alloreactive CD4+ and CD8+ clones were identified by comparing unstimulated samples to CFSE-low samples taken after the reaction. By matching sequences to the repertoires of sorted unstimulated Treg and non-Treg cells, each alloreactive CD4+ clone was assigned a regulatory or non-regulatory origin. The table was pulled from immuneACCESS by TCRdb, which kept in-frame rearrangements only. Such tables lose some clones; where checked, under half of the loss comes from unresolved V genes, and the rest has no known cause. V and J calls and clone size are given by that table; D and trimming were obtained from the DNA. Present in this sample are around 95,000 clones, 94% of which were seen just once. Of the sample, 1% to 1.5% is held by the ten largest clones.

The specimen was non-Treg CD4+ T cells sorted from blood. The cell subset or site label, read with the paper, signifies: FACS-sorted unstimulated CD4+ non-regulatory T cells. The V and J genes are TRBV18 and TRBJ2-3; 7 junctional bases match TRBD2. This clonotype was sampled from a human donor in good health. The CDR3 region: CASSPARERTDTQYF. The sequence in DNA is TGTGCCAGCTCACCAGCGCGGGAGAGGACAGATACGCAGTATTTT.